This T cell receptor (beta chain) was recorded in a study of blood T cell repertoires in COVID-19 (dated by TCRdb to about 2020). With regard to the full study: The collaborator samples originated in the United States, Italy and Spain and spanned the acute and convalescent phases of COVID-19. The material from the prospective study consisted of cDNA or gDNA derived from T cells, B-cell-depleted T cells, or PBMCs. The dataset comprised deeply sampled blood TCRbeta repertoires from subjects exposed to, actively infected with, or recovered from COVID-19. A freely available public database, intended as a resource for researchers studying the immune response to SARS-CoV-2, is where the repertoires were released. The samples were drawn from two sources: the first 160 participants of the ongoing ImmuneRACE study, and 1,000 to 1,500 subjects contributed by 6 global collaborators. The sample metadata nearly always contained a de-identified subject ID, COVID-19 status, age in years and sex. Where available, HLA class I and class II types were obtained from metadata supplied by the sample provider rather than from assay-based typing. Paper-wide results and their limitations: How much clinical and demographic metadata was included differed by source and by participant, and the metadata was provided uncurated.

Collaborating institutions collected whole blood in K2EDTA tubes following their own protocols. Collaborator samples were shipped for TCRbeta analysis as frozen whole blood, isolated PBMCs, or DNA extracted from either sample type. The immunoSEQ Assay, a bias-controlled multiplex PCR, was used to amplify TCRbeta CDR3 regions from genomic DNA. The published analysis was carried out like this. Within the assay, amplification of reference gene primers was used to estimate how many nucleated cells each sample contained. Sequence reads were collapsed and filtered to measure the absolute abundance of every unique TCRbeta CDR3 rearrangement. For each sample, productive Simpson clonality was calculated by taking the square root of Simpson's diversity index across productive rearrangements. The clones in this table, taken by TCRdb from immuneACCESS, are in-frame only. Not every clone is retained; where verified, under half of the shortfall comes from an unresolved V gene, and the cause of the rest is unknown. Clone size and the V and J calls come from that table; the DNA yielded D and trimming. This sample gives tens of thousands of clones in total; 65% to 80% of them show up just once. The ten largest clonotypes hold more than 12% of the sample.

CDR3 length: 16 amino acids, cysteine to phenylalanine. Kept here is only the CDR3 DNA, which spans 48 bases and is read in frame from base 1. According to the germline V gene, CDR1 reads MGHDK and CDR2 reads SYGVNS. Ends trimmed: V by 2 bases, J by 5 bases; bases unmatched to a gene: 7. Of note for this clone: Its antigen remains undetermined. Per-base quality was not reported, and no clone a single base away is much larger than it.

The TCR sequence derives from a human donor with active or convalescent COVID-19. The donor label of this sample is uncertain. The V and J genes are TRBV25-1 and TRBJ2-2; TRBD1 aligns with 8 central bases. Sequences were obtained from peripheral blood. The CDR3 reads CASSERGQGWTGELFF. In nucleotides, the sequence is TGTGCCAGCAGTGAAAGAGGACAGGGCTGGACCGGGGAGCTGTTTTTT.